This T cell receptor beta chain is from a study of CD8 T cells in ankylosing spondylitis. Study results and limitations: A subset of motif variants has previously been described in the synovial fluid and blood of reactive arthritis. Within ankylosing spondylitis blood, a TCR beta motif made up of several highly homologous variants appeared to be characteristic.

This clonotype was seen ten or more times. Its antigen remains unidentified. From germline, CDR1 is SGDLS and CDR2 YYNGEE. Trimming left V 1 base short and J 1 base short, with 5 bases between. CDR3 length: 13 amino acids. By quantitative 5'-RACE with molecular barcodes, the TCR beta libraries were made. TCRdb passed the 5' RACE reads through MiXCR, listing each CDR3 protein once. The sample has some 95,000 distinct CDR3 sequences; just under 9% are singletons. The TCR was taken from a male donor with ankylosing spondylitis or in good health (not recorded which). Sequenced sample: blood, either unsorted or a sorted T cell fraction (not recorded which). V and J are TRBV9 and TRBJ2-5; D call uncertain. In nucleotides, the CDR3 is TGTGCCAGCAGCGTACGGGCCCAAGAGACCCAGTACTTC. This translates into CASSVRAQETQYF.